Sequencing of this T cell receptor beta chain was carried out in a study of T cell changes during pregnancy in multiple sclerosis. The assay was immunoSEQ multiplex PCR, and TCRdb's table has in-frame clones only and misses some. The sample has tens of thousands of clones; roughly 92% are singletons. This clone occurred once. This TCR came from a female donor with multiple sclerosis, enrolled in a pregnancy study. The specimen comprised peripheral blood, sampled after pregnancy.

The CDR3 protein is CASSWGRESEQFF. CDR3 DNA: TGCGCCAGCAGCTGGGGGCGGGAGAGTGAGCAGTTCTTC. V and J are TRBV5-1 and TRBJ2-1, with TRBD2 as a possible D gene (7 bases). Trimming shortened V by 3 bases and J by 9 bases, and 13 bases separated the two germline ends. This CDR3 is 13 amino acids long. The V gene's germline CDR1 is SGHRS and CDR2 YFSETQ.